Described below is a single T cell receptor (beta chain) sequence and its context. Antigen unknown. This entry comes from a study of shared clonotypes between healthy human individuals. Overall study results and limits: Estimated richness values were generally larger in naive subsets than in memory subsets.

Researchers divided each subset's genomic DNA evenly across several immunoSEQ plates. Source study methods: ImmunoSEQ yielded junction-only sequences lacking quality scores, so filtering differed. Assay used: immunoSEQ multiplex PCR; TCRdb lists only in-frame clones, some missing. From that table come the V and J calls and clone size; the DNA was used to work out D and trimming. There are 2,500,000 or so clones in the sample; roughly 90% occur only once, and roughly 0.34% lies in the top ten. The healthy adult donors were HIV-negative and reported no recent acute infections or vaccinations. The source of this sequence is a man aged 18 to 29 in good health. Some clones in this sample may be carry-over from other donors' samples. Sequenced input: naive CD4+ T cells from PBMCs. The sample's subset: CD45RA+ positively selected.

The CDR3 is CASTPKGWREQFF. CDR3 DNA: TGTGCCAGCACCCCAAAGGGTTGGAGAGAGCAGTTCTTC. The chain uses TRBV6-5 and TRBJ2-1; D is uncertain. The V gene lost 7 bases and the J gene lost 10 bases, with 17 bases spanning the gap. The germline V gene has CDR1 MNHEY and CDR2 SVGAGI. The CDR3 extends over 13 amino acids.